This T cell receptor beta chain was sequenced for a study of patients and donors after allogeneic stem cell transplantation. TCRdb independently ran MiXCR on the RT-PCR reads; one entry per CDR3 protein. The table has 9,000 to 15,000 distinct CDR3 sequences, under 30% seen once; the top ten hold 50% to 65%. This CDR3 is 16 amino acids long. V dropped 4 bases and J dropped 12; count of bases not matched to a gene: 17. Germline-derived CDR1 and CDR2 are SGHTA and FQGNSA. Input material: blood, either unsorted or a sorted T cell fraction (not recorded which). The chain is built from TRBV7-2 and TRBJ2-4; 8 nucleotides match TRBD2. The sequence was collected from a human donor who was either an allogeneic HSCT recipient or a stem cell or donor lymphocyte infusion donor (not recorded which). It is not recorded whose cells these are; they may come from a transplant donor. DNA of the CDR3: TGTGCCAGCAGCTCTCACTCCGGGACTAGGTTCTTTGCTCAGTACTTC. It yields the protein CASSSHSGTRFFAQYF.